Below, 22 T cell receptor beta chains from the same sample are listed, as sequenced in a study of cytomegalovirus exposure and HLA in healthy donors. 13 Jbeta primers and 60 Vbeta primers were used for the PCR. The repertoire was sequenced with immunoSEQ multiplex PCR; TCRdb's copy has only in-frame clones and lacks some. The sample records about 120,000 clones, roughly 69% being singletons. Specimen: PBMCs. The receptors here all came from a human donor in good health.

The chain recombines TRBV15 with TRBJ2-5; 12 bases are a match to TRBD2. V was clipped by 6 bases and J by 1 base; unmatched bases: 6. This CDR3 has 16 amino acids. Germline V CDR1 and CDR2: LNHNV, YYDKDF (reference sequence). Here the CDR3 DNA reads TGTGCCACCAGTCCTCAGACTAGCGGGGGCCAAGAGACCCAGTACTTC. It is translated as CATSPQTSGGQETQYF.

The chain employs TRBV7-9 and TRBJ1-5; 8 nucleotides line up with TRBD1. The trim removed 5 bases at V and 6 bases at J, leaving 6 bases unmatched. Germline values: CDR1 SEHNR, CDR2 FQNEAQ (reference sequence). The CDR3 totals 14 residues. The DNA of the CDR3 is TGTGCCAGCAGCCCAACAGGGGGGTCTCAGCCCCAGCATTTT. It codes for CASSPTGGSQPQHF.

Comment on this clone: One end of the junction does not line up with germline, which may come from a read error. The chain combines TRBV7-9 with TRBJ1-1; D gene uncertain. Germline loops: CDR1 SEHNR, CDR2 FQNEAQ (reference sequence). This CDR3 has 12 residues. CDR3 protein: CSSSSVVSEAFF. CDR3 nucleotides: TGTTCCAGCAGCTCGGTCGTATCCGAAGCTTTCTTT.

The gene calls are TRBV5-1 and TRBJ1-1; D ambiguous. The CDR3 loop spans 14 amino acids. Germline loops: CDR1 SGHRS, CDR2 YFSETQ. Trimming took 1 base from V and 4 from J, leaving 11 bases between them. The CDR3 spells CASSLRLGSTEAFF. In DNA form, the CDR3 reads TGCGCCAGCAGCTTGCGTCTGGGGAGCACTGAAGCTTTCTTT.

The gene calls are TRBV30 and TRBJ1-2; 7 bases fit TRBD1. V lost 5 bases to trimming and J lost 8 bases; unmatched junction nucleotides: 23. The germline CDR1 and CDR2 sequences are GTSNPN and SVGIG (reference sequence). The CDR3 has 17 residues. The CDR3 DNA sequence: TGTGCCTGGCGTACCTTCAGGGACAGAAACGGGCGCGAGGGCTACACCTTC. The encoded protein is CAWRTFRDRNGREGYTF.

The rearrangement uses TRBV5-1 and TRBJ2-5; TRBD1 matches 9 bases. The J call may be faulty, since TRBJ2-7 better matches the DNA end. CDR1 is SGHRS, CDR2 YFSETQ, per germline. This CDR3 region has 14 residues. This CDR3 reads CASSSTGGWYEQYF. The CDR3 DNA reads TGCGCCAGCAGCTCCACAGGGGGCTGGTACGAGCAGTACTTC.

V gene TRBV7-2 combines with J gene TRBJ1-3; D not certain. V lost 4 bases and J lost 0, with 16 bases in between. CDR3 length equals 17 residues. Germline V lookup: CDR1 SGHTA, CDR2 FQGNSA. The CDR3 DNA reads as TGTGCCAGCAGCTCACAGTCGGCCGGAAGCTCTGGAAACACCATATATTTT. Protein sequence: CASSSQSAGSSGNTIYF.

Concerning this clone: This same CDR3 is encoded by further DNA sequences in the sample. The chain carries TRBV6-1 and TRBJ2-1; 10 nucleotides align to TRBD2. The CDR3 length is 13 residues. V dropped 3 bases and J dropped 8; count of bases not matched to a gene: 1. Germline V gene sequence: CDR1 MNHNS, CDR2 SASEGT. Written as DNA, the CDR3 is TGTGCCAGCAGTGAGAGCGGGAGGGATGAGCAGTTCTTC. Protein sequence: CASSESGRDEQFF.

The rearrangement uses TRBV7-9 and TRBJ2-7; D gene unclear. Trimming removed 6 bases at V and 3 bases at J, with 6 bases between. The CDR3 runs 11 residues. Germline values: CDR1 SEHNR, CDR2 FQNEAQ (reference sequence). The CDR3 loop reads CASRLNYEQYF. In nucleotides, the CDR3 is TGTGCCAGCAGACTAAACTACGAGCAGTACTTC.

This clone was seen only a few times. The rearrangement uses TRBV30 and TRBJ2-1, with TRBD1 matching 7 bases. Germline CDR1 and CDR2: GTSNPN and SVGIG (reference sequence). V dropped 1 base and J dropped 5; count of bases not matched to a gene: 2. The length of the CDR3 is 13 residues. CDR3 DNA: TGTGCCTGGAGTGGGCAGGGGGACAATGAGCAGTTCTTC. It encodes CAWSGQGDNEQFF. Full variable domain (missing parts from reference TRBV30 and TRBJ2-1): SQTIHQWPATLVQPVGSPLSLECTVEGTSNPNLYWYRQAAGRGLQLLFYSVGIGQISSEVPQNLSASRPQDRQFILSSKKLLLSDSGFYLCAWSGQGDNEQFFGPGTRLTVL.

This chain links TRBV2 with TRBJ1-1; 7 bases are shared with TRBD1. V shed 4 bases and J 1 base; nucleotides not matched to a gene: 3. The CDR3 has 14 amino acids. CDR1 and CDR2 from the germline V gene are SNHLY and FYNNEI. CDR3 in amino acids: CASSGTGGNTEAFF. DNA of the CDR3: TGTGCCAGCAGTGGGACAGGTGGGAACACTGAAGCTTTCTTT.

The chain uses TRBV29-1 and TRBJ2-5, with 7 positions matching TRBD2. In germline, CDR1 is SQVTM, CDR2 ANQGSEA. This CDR3 is 16 amino acids long. J was trimmed by 1 base and V by 0 bases; bases with no gene match: 8. CDR3 coding DNA: TGCAGCGTTGAAGATCTTTGGGGGGGTTTCCAAGAGACCCAGTACTTC. Translation: CSVEDLWGGFQETQYF.

The V call is TRBV19, the J call TRBJ2-7; TRBD1 matches at 9 bases. The length of the CDR3 is 13 residues. In germline, CDR1 is LNHDA, CDR2 SQIVND (reference sequence). Unmatched junction bases numbered 8, after V lost 8 bases and J lost 6 bases. This CDR3 is CASGSGQGLEQYF. Here the CDR3 DNA reads TGTGCCAGTGGTTCGGGACAGGGTCTCGAGCAGTACTTC.

The chain has TRBV4-2 and TRBJ1-1, with D unclear. This CDR3 has 13 residues. The V gene's germline CDR1 is LGHNA and CDR2 YNFKEQ. V was clipped by 1 base and J by 5 bases, with 8 bases between them. For the CDR3, the DNA is TGTGCCAGCAGCCAAGTGGGGAGGACTGAAGCTTTCTTT. Translated, it gives CASSQVGRTEAFF.

This sequence joins TRBV18 and TRBJ1-2; D is possibly TRBD1 (6 bases). Germline lookup yields CDR1 KGHSH and CDR2 LQKENI. V lost 5 bases and J lost 0, with 16 bases in between. The CDR3 spans 16 residues. The CDR3 region has the DNA TGTGCCAGCTCAGGAAACGGACAGACTGCTAACTATGGCTACACCTTC. It specifies CASSGNGQTANYGYTF.

The chain employs TRBV27 and TRBJ1-1; maybe TRBD1 (5 bases). The germline V gene encodes CDR1 MNHEY and CDR2 SMNVEV (reference sequence). Deletions cut 0 bases from V and 8 bases from J, with 22 bases between. This CDR3 has 17 amino acids. CDR3 sequence: CASSLSSLQGEVPEAFF. CDR3 sequence (DNA): TGTGCCAGCAGTTTATCGTCCCTCCAGGGCGAGGTCCCCGAAGCTTTCTTT.

This chain uses TRBV7-2 with TRBJ2-2; 12 bases are a match to TRBD2. The CDR3 is 17 residues long. Germline CDR1 is SGHTA and CDR2 is FQGNSA. With V trimmed by 5 bases and J by 5 bases, 9 bases remained unmatched. DNA of the CDR3: TGTGCCAGCAGCCTGACTAGCGGGGGAGGTGGAACCGGGGAGCTGTTTTTT. Translation: CASSLTSGGGGTGELFF. The variable domain in full, with the rest retrieved from reference TRBV7-2 and TRBJ2-2, is GAGVSQSPSNKVTEKGKDVELRCDPISGHTALYWYRQSLGQGLEFLIYFQGNSAPDKSGLPSDRFSAERTGGSVSTLTIQRTQQEDSAVYLCASSLTSGGGGTGELFFGEGSRLTVL.

Here the CDR3 reads CASSEGLYTDTQYF. CDR3 bases: TGTGCCAGCAGCGAGGGACTATACACAGATACGCAGTATTTT. The genes are TRBV5-5 and TRBJ2-3; 7 bases map to TRBD2. The length of the CDR3 is 14 residues. CDR1 and CDR2 from the germline V gene are SGHKS and YYEKEE (reference sequence). Trimming at V came to 4 bases and at J to 2 bases, leaving 4 bases not matched to a gene.

This rearrangement joins TRBV19 to TRBJ1-5, with a weak D call TRBD1 (5 bases). Trimming left V 6 bases short and J 7 bases short, with 13 bases between. Germline assignment: CDR1 LNHDA and CDR2 SQIVND (reference sequence). The CDR3 is 13 amino acids. The CDR3: CASRGEGIQPQHF. The CDR3 DNA reads TGTGCCAGTAGAGGGGAGGGGATCCAGCCCCAGCATTTT.

The chain has TRBV2 and TRBJ1-3; maybe TRBD1 (5 bases). CDR3 size: 15 residues. V was pared by 4 bases and J by 3 bases, with 13 bases between. Per the germline V gene, CDR1 is SNHLY and CDR2 is FYNNEI. The CDR3 region is CASSAQGISGNTIYF. The CDR3 coding sequence is TGTGCCAGCAGTGCCCAGGGTATTAGTGGAAACACCATATATTTT.

The V and J genes are TRBV6-5 and TRBJ2-5; D is ambiguous. Trimming took off 0 bases at V and 2 bases at J, with 10 bases between the two ends. There are 15 residues in the CDR3. Germline lookup yields CDR1 MNHEY and CDR2 SVGAGI. The DNA of the CDR3 is TGTGCCAGCAGTTACTCAAGTGGGCCTCAAGAGACCCAGTACTTC. Encoded protein: CASSYSSGPQETQYF.

The chain joins TRBV28 to TRBJ2-7; 12 bases agree with TRBD2. The CDR3 contains 15 residues. V shed 8 bases, J shed 4 bases, and the junction held 9 bases outside the gene matches. Per the germline V gene, CDR1 is MDHEN and CDR2 is SYDVKM. Here the CDR3 DNA reads TGTGCCAGCCTAGGTAGGACTAGCGGGAAATACGAGCAGTACTTC. This sequence encodes CASLGRTSGKYEQYF.